Each of the 10 T cell receptor beta chains below was sequenced from the same sample in a study of blood T cell repertoires in COVID-19. Data came from immunoSEQ multiplex PCR; TCRdb stores just in-frame clones and leaves some out. The data show approximately 470,000 clones, approximately 83% seen once. Sequencing was performed on peripheral blood. The receptors shown here come from a human donor in a cohort sampled during active COVID-19.

This clone was seen only once. This rearrangement joins TRBV5-6 to TRBJ1-5; D unclear. Per germline, CDR1 SGHDT and CDR2 YYEEEE. V was cut by 4 bases and J by 4 bases, with 9 bases left in between. The CDR3 spans 13 residues. CDR3 region: CASSKTVNQPQHF. The DNA for the CDR3 is TGTGCCAGCAGCAAAACGGTAAATCAGCCCCAGCATTTT.

This chain links TRBV5-1 with TRBJ2-2; 11 positions agree with TRBD2. The germline gives CDR1 SGHRS, CDR2 YFSETQ. The junction had 6 bases not matched to a gene; V was cut back by 0 bases and J by 2 bases. There are 18 residues in the CDR3. The chain's CDR3 is CASSLELAGGRNTGELFF. The CDR3 DNA reads TGCGCCAGCAGCTTGGAGCTAGCGGGAGGACGTAACACCGGGGAGCTGTTTTTT.

The chain joins TRBV27 to TRBJ2-1; 10 bases match TRBD2. V gave up 3 bases and J gave up 6 bases; unmatched junction bases: 17. This CDR3 region has 19 residues. The germline gives CDR1 MNHEY, CDR2 SMNVEV (reference sequence). As DNA, the CDR3 is TGTGCCAGCAGTTTTTCCTCCCGAAGGACTAGCGGCCCTTCCAATGAGCAGTTCTTC. This codes for CASSFSSRRTSGPSNEQFF.

V gene TRBV6-5 combines with J gene TRBJ2-2, with TRBD1 matching 7 bases. The CDR3 has 14 amino acids. CDR1 and CDR2 from the germline V gene are MNHEY and SVGAGI. V trimming: 10 bases; J trimming: 2 bases; junction bases outside the gene matches: 7. CDR3 loop: CATQGTANTGELFF. CDR3 DNA: TGTGCCACCCAGGGGACAGCTAACACCGGGGAGCTGTTTTTT.

V usage is TRBV5-1 and J usage is TRBJ2-3; 7 nucleotides align to TRBD2. Germline V gene sequence: CDR1 SGHRS, CDR2 YFSETQ. After removal of 3 bases from V and 0 bases from J, the junction contained 7 bases not matched to a gene. The CDR3 runs to 16 residues. CDR3 in amino acids: CASSSILSGSTDTQYF. CDR3 coding DNA: TGCGCCAGCAGCTCCATACTTAGCGGGAGCACAGATACGCAGTATTTT.

V is TRBV6-4 and J is TRBJ1-2, with 7 positions matching TRBD1. The CDR3 has 15 amino acids. The germline V gene encodes CDR1 MRHNA and CDR2 SNTAGT. V trimming: 6 bases; J trimming: 4 bases; junction bases outside the gene matches: 11. The CDR3 sequence is CASSPTGVGGYGYTF. The CDR3 coding sequence is TGTGCCAGCAGCCCCACAGGGGTTGGGGGCTATGGCTACACCTTC.

The chain recombines TRBV24-1 with TRBJ2-7; 12 bases are shared with TRBD1. The CDR3 has 15 amino acids. V gave up 3 bases and J gave up 5 bases; unmatched junction bases: 4. CDR1 and CDR2 from the germline V gene are KGHDR and SFDVKD. The CDR3 sequence: CATSDVGTGGHEQYF. DNA of the CDR3: TGTGCCACCAGTGATGTCGGGACAGGGGGCCACGAGCAGTACTTC.

This chain connects TRBV30 to TRBJ1-2, with D unresolved. The V and J ends lost 0 bases and 7 bases respectively, with 15 bases between them. The germline CDR1 and CDR2 sequences are GTSNPN and SVGIG (reference sequence). The CDR3 extends over 14 amino acids. Written as DNA, the CDR3 is TGTGCCTGGAGTGTACTGGTGGGCGATCGTGGCTACACCTTC. This codes for CAWSVLVGDRGYTF.

This clone was recorded once. J is TRBJ2-2 and V is TRBV5-1, with 11 bases that match TRBD2. CDR3 length: 17 amino acids. CDR1 SGHRS and CDR2 YFSETQ come from the germline V gene. Trimming removed 0 bases from V and 4 bases from J; junction bases left unmatched: 5. The CDR3 reads CASSLAGLAGTTGELFF. The CDR3 DNA sequence: TGCGCCAGCAGCTTGGCCGGACTAGCGGGCACCACCGGGGAGCTGTTTTTT. The variable domain in full, completed from reference TRBV5-1 and TRBJ2-2, reads KAGVTQTPRYLIKTRGQQVTLSCSPISGHRSVSWYQQTPGQGLQFLFEYFSETQRNKGNFPGRFSGRQFSNSRSEMNVSTLELGDSALYLCASSLAGLAGTTGELFFGEGSRLTVL.

V and J are TRBV11-1 and TRBJ2-1, with TRBD2 matching 8 bases. Germline lookup yields CDR1 SGHAT and CDR2 FQDESV (reference sequence). The ends lost 5 bases at V and 8 bases at J; junction bases unmatched: 11. CDR3 size: 15 residues. CDR3 nucleotides: TGTGCCAGCAGCCCGCGCCAGCGGGAGTCCGATGAGCAGTTCTTC. Amino acid sequence: CASSPRQRESDEQFF.